The 29 T cell receptor beta chains given below trace back to one sample, sequenced in a study of tumor-infiltrating lymphocytes in oesophageal squamous cell carcinoma. TCRdb re-called the PCR reads through MiXCR, storing one row per CDR3 protein. Of several thousand distinct CDR3 sequences listed, just under 20% are singletons. The source material was normal esophageal tissue next to the tumor. All receptors come from a male donor with esophageal squamous cell carcinoma.

There are many counts of this clonotype. For the CDR3, the DNA is TGTGCCACCTCGTACCCTGGGGCCAACGTCCTGACTTTC. Its translation: CATSYPGANVLTF. J is TRBJ2-6 and V is TRBV5-4, with D unresolved. Between the trimmed V and J ends, which lost 9 bases and 2 bases, there was a span of 9 bases. The CDR3 is made up of 13 amino acids. The germline CDR1 and CDR2 sequences are SGHNT and YYREEE (reference sequence).

Comment on this clonotype: A clone one base away is much larger, so this may be a read error. This chain uses TRBV19 with TRBJ2-5; D remains ambiguous. CDR3 length: 13 amino acids. The V gene's germline CDR1 is LNHDA and CDR2 SQIVND (reference sequence). The DNA for the CDR3 is TGTGCCAGTAGTACAGGTTACCAAGAGATCCAGTACTTC. Its translation: CASSTGYQEIQYF.

This clonotype is medium-sized in the sample. The chain employs TRBV7-8 and TRBJ2-7; possibly TRBD1 for D (6 bases). Trimming stripped 5 bases from V and 4 bases from J, with 18 bases between. Germline CDR1 SGHVS, CDR2 FQNEAQ. The CDR3 is 15 amino acids. This chain's CDR3 is CASSEHQGPSYEQYF. Written as DNA, the CDR3 is TGTGCCAGCAGCGAACACCAGGGGCCCTCATACGAGCAGTACTTC.

This clonotype was counted a few times. J is TRBJ1-6 and V is TRBV5-6, with unresolved D. The CDR3 contains 12 residues. Germline V lookup: CDR1 SGHDT, CDR2 YYEEEE. The V end was cut by 1 base, the J end by 10 bases, with 6 bases between. The CDR3 nucleotides are TGTGCCAGCAGCTTGTCAGCATCACCCCTCCACTTT. Translation: CASSLSASPLHF.

In its sample, this clonotype is medium-sized. The rearrangement joins TRBV11-3 to TRBJ2-1; the match to TRBD1 covers 9 bases. Germline CDR1 and CDR2: SGHNT and YENEEA. With 0 bases clipped from V and 9 bases from J, the junction kept 15 bases outside the gene matches. The CDR3 sequence is 18 residues long. Here the CDR3 reads CASSLDWQNRGRPSEQFF. The DNA of the CDR3 is TGTGCCAGCAGCTTAGATTGGCAGAACAGGGGGCGACCCAGTGAGCAGTTCTTC.

The table lists this clonotype with many counts. The chain joins TRBV5-4 to TRBJ2-7, with 10 bases lining up with TRBD1. The CDR3 spans 14 residues. V shed 7 bases, J shed 3 bases, and the junction held 7 bases outside the gene matches. Germline CDR1 is SGHNT and CDR2 is YYREEE (reference sequence). CDR3 residues: CASGSGQGYYEQYF. The CDR3 coding sequence is TGTGCCAGCGGCTCGGGACAGGGGTACTACGAGCAGTACTTC.

This clonotype has a count of ten or more. This chain joins TRBV5-1 and TRBJ2-1; tentatively, D is TRBD1 (6 bases). The germline V gene has CDR1 SGHRS and CDR2 YFSETQ. The CDR3 is 14 residues long. V lost 4 bases and J 5 bases, leaving 13 bases between the germline ends. CDR3 nucleotide sequence: TGCGCCAGCAGCCTAGGACAGACCAACAATGAGCAGTTCTTC. Translated, it gives CASSLGQTNNEQFF.

This clonotype was seen ten or more times. A much larger clone lies one base from this, so it may be a read error. The gene calls are TRBV11-2 and TRBJ2-1; the D gene is possibly TRBD2 (6 bases). With the DNA end fitting TRBJ2-7 better, the J assignment may be wrong. Germline CDR1 reads SGHAT; CDR2 reads FQNNGV. The CDR3 has 15 residues. The CDR3 region has the DNA TGTGCCAGCAGCTTCGGGGTGGGACTGACCAATGAGCAGTACTTC. It translates to CASSFGVGLTNEQYF.

V is TRBV12-3 or TRBV12-4 and J is TRBJ2-7, with D possibly matching TRBD1 (6 bases). The ends were cut back, 4 bases at V and 3 bases at J, with 10 bases in the middle. The CDR3 length is 13 residues. CDR3 amino acids: CASSWDKGYEQYF. The CDR3 DNA reads TGTGCCAGCAGTTGGGACAAGGGCTACGAGCAGTACTTC.

This clonotype was recorded at least ten times. The J gene is TRBJ1-1, the V gene TRBV7-9, with D uncertain. The germline V and J ends were trimmed by 1 base and 5 bases, with 11 bases remaining between them. The germline V gene has CDR1 SEHNR and CDR2 FQNEAQ (reference sequence). The CDR3 is 14 residues long. CDR3 sequence: CASSLVEGVTEAFF. The CDR3, as DNA: TGTGCCAGCAGCTTAGTGGAGGGAGTGACTGAAGCTTTCTTT.

This clonotype rates as medium-sized (0.01 to 0.1%). This may be a read error: a much more frequent sequence differs by one nucleotide. The gene calls are TRBV7-2 and TRBJ2-5; 8 bases agree with TRBD1. CDR3 size: 13 residues. Germline V gene data show CDR1 as SGHTA and CDR2 as FQGNSA. The V gene end was trimmed by 5 bases and the J gene end by 11 bases; junction bases not matched to a gene: 10. Here the CDR3 DNA reads TGTGCCAGCAGCACAGGACAGGGCGTTGAGCAGTACTTC. Protein: CASSTGQGVEQYF.

This clonotype qualifies as large. The V call is TRBV7-2, the J call TRBJ2-5, with D perhaps given as TRBD1 or TRBD2 (6 bases each). CDR3 length equals 14 residues. V was clipped by 5 bases and J by 5 bases, with 15 bases between them. Per the germline V gene, CDR1 is SGHTA and CDR2 is FQGNSA. Here the CDR3 DNA reads TGTGCCAGCAGCGCGGACAGCGGGCTTGAGACCCAGTACTTC. This sequence encodes CASSADSGLETQYF. Complete variable domain (other parts from reference TRBV7-2 and TRBJ2-5): GAGVSQSPSNKVTEKGKDVELRCDPISGHTALYWYRQSLGQGLEFLIYFQGNSAPDKSGLPSDRFSAERTGGSVSTLTIQRTQQEDSAVYLCASSADSGLETQYFGPGTRLLVL.

At least ten counts were recorded for this clonotype. The chain recombines TRBV7-6 with TRBJ1-3; possibly TRBD1 for D (6 bases). V shed 1 base and J shed 4 bases, with 8 bases lying between them. The CDR3 consists of 14 residues. From germline, CDR1 is SGHVS and CDR2 FNYEAQ. The CDR3: CASSLEDRGNTIYF. CDR3 coding DNA: TGTGCCAGCAGCTTAGAAGACAGGGGAAACACCATATATTTT.

A remark on this clonotype: With a much larger clone just one base away, this may be a read error. This CDR3 is CAIRASGGDEQYF. The CDR3, as DNA: TGCGCCATCAGGGCTAGCGGGGGCGATGAGCAGTACTTC. The chain is built from TRBV10-1 and TRBJ2-3; TRBD2 matches 10 bases. The DNA end lines up better with TRBJ2-7; the J call may be wrong. Per germline, CDR1 WNHNN and CDR2 SYGVQD (reference sequence). The CDR3 is made up of 13 amino acids.

This clonotype has a handful of counts. The chain is built from TRBV19 and TRBJ2-2; 8 nucleotides agree with TRBD1. The CDR3 contains 13 residues. The ends lost 6 bases at V and 8 bases at J; junction bases unmatched: 5. Germline-derived CDR1 and CDR2 are LNHDA and SQIVND (reference sequence). CDR3 residues: CASSEDRAGELFF. The CDR3 coding sequence is TGTGCCAGTAGCGAGGACAGGGCTGGGGAGCTGTTTTTT.

This clonotype was picked up a small number of times. Here the CDR3 omits its conserved ending phenylalanine or tryptophan, so a read error is the likely source. The DNA is omitted, as the CDR3 cannot be located on it reliably, and the CDR3 follows TCRdb's listing. The rearrangement uses TRBV7-6 and TRBJ2-3. The CDR3 has 15 residues if both end residues are counted. CDR1 is SGHVS and CDR2 is FNYEAQ in the germline V gene. The CDR3 sequence: CASSDEPNSGYTFGS.

The count of this clonotype is one. With a much larger clone just one base away, this may be a read error. No conserved phenylalanine or tryptophan ends this CDR3, so it is likely a read error. V usage is TRBV7-2 and J usage is TRBJ2-7, with a weak D call TRBD1 (6 bases). V lost 1 base, J lost 8 bases, and 12 bases lay in between. The CDR3 is 13 residues long. CDR1 SGHTA and CDR2 FQGNSA come from the germline V gene. This chain's CDR3 is CASSLERDTKQYL. In DNA form, the CDR3 reads TGTGCCAGCAGCTTAGAACGGGACACCAAGCAGTACCTC.

The CDR3 coding sequence is TGCAGTGCTAGAGGGACAGGGAACCAAGAGACCCAGTACTTC. This sequence encodes CSARGTGNQETQYF. The J gene is TRBJ2-5, the V gene TRBV20-1, with 8 bases that match TRBD1. The CDR3 sequence is 14 residues long. J gave up 0 bases and V 1 base, and 1 base lay outside the gene matches. In germline, CDR1 is DFQATT, CDR2 SNEGSKA (reference sequence).

This rearrangement joins TRBV7-2 to TRBJ2-1, with 11 nucleotides matching TRBD2. V lost 2 bases and J lost 1; bases outside the gene matches: 1. The CDR3 has 16 amino acids. CDR1 and CDR2 from the germline V gene are SGHTA and FQGNSA. CDR3 coding DNA: TGTGCCAGCAGCTTATCTAGCGGGGGGTCCTACAATGAGCAGTTCTTC. It specifies CASSLSSGGSYNEQFF.

The chain couples TRBV6-1 to TRBJ1-1; no definite D call. The CDR3 consists of 13 residues. Germline assignment: CDR1 MNHNS and CDR2 SASEGT. V shed 5 bases and J shed 0 bases, with 7 bases lying between them. DNA of the CDR3: TGTGCCAGCAGTTTTGCAGTGAACACTGAAGCTTTCTTT. Protein product: CASSFAVNTEAFF.

In its sample, this clonotype ranks as medium-sized. This chain connects TRBV6-1 to TRBJ2-5, with D tentatively TRBD2 (5 bases). The CDR3 is 13 residues long. Trimming removed 4 bases from V and 2 bases from J, with 8 bases in between. Germline-derived CDR1 and CDR2 are MNHNS and SASEGT. CDR3 region: CASSGRGQETQYF. CDR3 in DNA: TGTGCCAGCAGTGGTCGCGGGCAAGAGACCCAGTACTTC.

This clonotype has ten or more counts. The chain carries TRBV5-4 and TRBJ2-1, with D possibly TRBD2 on 6 matching bases. Looked up from germline, CDR1 is SGHNT and CDR2 is YYREEE (reference sequence). The CDR3 sequence is 14 residues long. Trimming shortened V by 0 bases and J by 6 bases, and 10 bases separated the two germline ends. The CDR3 region has the DNA TGTGCCAGCAGCTTGGGCGGGGCGCGCAATGAGCAGTTCTTC. Protein product: CASSLGGARNEQFF.

The sample holds a few counts of this clonotype. The J gene is TRBJ2-3, the V gene TRBV7-2; D is possibly TRBD2 (6 bases). CDR1 and CDR2 (germline): SGHTA, FQGNSA. Between the trimmed V and J ends, which lost 5 bases and 5 bases, there was a span of 11 bases. The CDR3 totals 13 residues. CDR3 sequence reads: CASSPGTGDTQYF. DNA for the CDR3: TGTGCCAGCAGCCCTGGGACTGGAGATACGCAGTATTTT.

There are a few counts of this clonotype. The rearrangement joins TRBV5-6 to TRBJ2-7, with D perhaps matching TRBD1 (5 bases). This CDR3 region has 13 residues. V lost 5 bases, J lost 0 bases, and 9 bases lay in between. Germline V gene sequence: CDR1 SGHDT, CDR2 YYEEEE. Here the CDR3 DNA reads TGTGCCAGCAGTATAGACAGCTCCTACGAGCAGTACTTC. The encoded protein is CASSIDSSYEQYF.

A few counts support this clonotype. This rearrangement joins TRBV4-1 to TRBJ2-3; possibly TRBD2 for D (6 bases). The V gene lost 1 base and the J gene lost 8 bases, with 13 bases spanning the gap. CDR1 and CDR2 from the germline V gene are MGHRA and YSYEKL. The CDR3 is 14 residues long. This chain's CDR3 is CASSQAQEGRTQYF. The CDR3 DNA follows: TGCGCCAGCAGCCAAGCACAGGAGGGACGTACGCAGTATTTT.

By share of the sample, this clonotype is large (0.1 to 1%). The chain couples TRBV7-2 to TRBJ2-3, with TRBD2 matching over 11 bases. V was clipped by 4 bases and J by 10 bases; unmatched bases: 10. The CDR3 extends over 15 amino acids. The germline CDR1 and CDR2 sequences are SGHTA and FQGNSA. The CDR3 is CASSYLAGGPLAQYF. In DNA, the CDR3 is TGTGCCAGCAGCTACCTAGCGGGGGGACCCTTAGCGCAGTATTTT.

This clonotype was picked up many times. The rearrangement uses TRBV24-1 and TRBJ2-3; D is perhaps TRBD2 (6 bases). CDR3 length equals 14 residues. V lost 6 bases and J lost 1, with 10 bases in between. Germline CDR1 reads KGHDR; CDR2 reads SFDVKD. DNA for the CDR3: TGTGCCACCAGTAGACCGGGGGGCACAGATACGCAGTATTTT. Amino acid sequence: CATSRPGGTDTQYF.

For this clonotype: A much more abundant neighbour one base away suggests this may be a read error. The chain links TRBV28 to TRBJ2-2; TRBD2 might be the D (6 bases). Looked up from germline, CDR1 is MDHEN and CDR2 is SYDVKM. CDR3 size: 16 residues. Trimming shortened V by 4 bases and J by 1 base, and 13 bases separated the two germline ends. The CDR3: CASSYPSEGNTGELFF. For the CDR3, the DNA is TGTGCCAGCAGTTACCCTAGCGAGGGGAACACCGGGGAGCTGTTTTTT.

This clonotype showed up many times. The chain links TRBV6-1 to TRBJ1-2; D ambiguous. Germline V gene sequence: CDR1 MNHNS, CDR2 SASEGT. The CDR3 spans 14 residues. The V end lost 6 bases, the J end lost 2 bases, and 13 bases lay between the germline ends. The CDR3 region is CASSHRTVNYGYTF. Written as DNA, the CDR3 is TGTGCCAGCAGCCACAGAACAGTAAACTATGGCTACACCTTC.